This TCR beta chain stems from a study of T-cell reconstitution after alpha-beta-depleted transplantation in children. Regarding the study as a whole: Reportedly, alpha-beta T cells present about two months post-transplant originated from several hundred expanded clones of graft origin.

The CDR3 is 16 residues long. CDR1 and CDR2 from the germline V gene are LGHDT and YNNKEL (reference sequence). Trimming left V 2 bases short and J 4 bases short, with 17 bases between. TCRbeta library preparation incorporated unique molecular identifiers. MiXCR, run by TCRdb on the PCR reads, gives a single entry per CDR3 protein. The data hold about 200,000 distinct CDR3 sequences, with 5.5% to 7% observed a single time. In this sample, this clonotype turned up many times. Its antigen is not identified. V is TRBV3-1 and J is TRBJ1-2; possible D gene TRBD1, 6 bases. The input for sequencing was PBMCs, taken before TCRalphabeta/CD19-depleted stem cell transplant. This TCR came from a boy aged 2 to 10 with acute lymphoblastic leukemia, due to receive a stem cell transplant. The DNA for the CDR3 is TGTGCCAGCAGCCAACGAGGCGTGGGGGGCGGCTATGGCTACACCTTC. Protein sequence: CASSQRGVGGGYGYTF.